Shown below are 21 T cell receptor beta chains from a single sample sequenced in a study of CD8+CD57+ T cells in acquired aplastic anemia. According to the study, genomic DNA was the template for TCR beta VDJ and CDR3 profiling. MiXCR, applied by TCRdb to the reads, yields one record per CDR3 protein. The sample yields some 170,000 distinct CDR3 sequences, around 75% seen once. Individuals selected for sequencing had exhibited CD8+CD57+ cell expansion on flow cytometry. The sample taken for sequencing was sorted CD4+, CD8+, or CD8+CD57+ T cells (not recorded which) from PBMCs. Source of these receptors: a human donor with aplastic anemia.

V usage is TRBV7-6 and J usage is TRBJ1-1, with D perhaps TRBD1 (6 bases). Deletions cut 1 base from V and 1 base from J, with 16 bases between. The CDR3 extends over 17 amino acids. The germline gives CDR1 SGHVS, CDR2 FNYEAQ. This CDR3 is CASSLVAVGTSNTEAFF. CDR3 in DNA: TGTGCCAGCAGCTTAGTAGCTGTCGGGACATCGAACACTGAAGCTTTCTTT.

This clonotype was seen just once. The chain recombines TRBV29-1 with TRBJ2-3; 8 bases map to TRBD2. V lost 4 bases, J lost 0 bases, and 3 bases stayed unmatched. This CDR3 has 14 residues. Germline V lookup: CDR1 SQVTM, CDR2 ANQGSEA. The CDR3 region is CSVGGGGSTDTQYF. CDR3 DNA: TGCAGCGTTGGAGGCGGGGGGAGCACAGATACGCAGTATTTT.

This sequence joins TRBV6-5 and TRBJ2-3, with D unresolved. Germline assignment: CDR1 MNHEY and CDR2 SVGAGI. Trimming removed 5 bases at V and 4 bases at J, with 13 bases between. CDR3 size: 14 residues. The CDR3 bases are TGTGCCAGCAGTCCCCGTGGGGTCGCAGATACGCAGTATTTT. This codes for CASSPRGVADTQYF.

Only one count was recorded for this clonotype. V gene TRBV7-2 combines with J gene TRBJ2-1; 12 bases are shared with TRBD2. V trimming: 4 bases; J trimming: 12 bases; junction bases outside the gene matches: 10. The CDR3 runs to 15 residues. The germline CDR1 and CDR2 sequences are SGHTA and FQGNSA. The DNA of the CDR3 is TGTGCCAGCAGCTCTCTACTAGCGGGGGGAGGCTGGCAGTTCTTC. This encodes CASSSLLAGGGWQFF.

The V and J genes are TRBV5-5 and TRBJ2-3; tentatively, D is TRBD2 (5 bases). The V gene lost 7 bases and the J gene lost 1 base, with 16 bases spanning the gap. Germline V gene data show CDR1 as SGHKS and CDR2 as YYEKEE (reference sequence). The CDR3 spans 15 residues. This CDR3 is CASSSGLRGTDTQYF. DNA for the CDR3: TGTGCCAGCTCGAGCGGTTTACGTGGCACAGATACGCAGTATTTT.

J is TRBJ2-1 and V is TRBV5-1; D is perhaps TRBD1 (5 bases). Near its end, the DNA agrees better with TRBJ2-7, so the J call may be wrong. The CDR3 loop spans 17 amino acids. Germline lookup yields CDR1 SGHRS and CDR2 YFSETQ. This chain's CDR3 is CASSPPLFGGRGYEQYF. Here the CDR3 DNA reads TGCGCCAGCAGCCCACCCCTCTTCGGCGGAAGGGGCTACGAGCAGTACTTC.

The genes are TRBV7-9 and TRBJ2-5, with 7 bases identical to TRBD2. Germline V lookup: CDR1 SEHNR, CDR2 FQNEAQ (reference sequence). The junction had 9 bases not matched to a gene; V was cut back by 5 bases and J by 3 bases. There are 15 residues in the CDR3. Here the CDR3 DNA reads TGTGCCAGCAGCCTCGGGACTATACGGAAAGAGACCCAGTACTTC. Protein sequence: CASSLGTIRKETQYF.

The chain joins TRBV18 to TRBJ2-7; 7 bases are shared with TRBD2. The junction had 3 bases not matched to a gene; V was cut back by 1 base and J by 6 bases. This CDR3 comprises 13 residues. Per germline, CDR1 KGHSH and CDR2 LQKENI. The CDR3 DNA follows: TGTGCCAGCTCACCACTCTCGGGGGGCGAGCAGTACTTC. This sequence encodes CASSPLSGGEQYF. Full variable domain (rest looked up from reference TRBV18 and TRBJ2-7): NAGVMQNPRHLVRRRGQEARLRCSPMKGHSHVYWYRQLPEEGLKFMVYLQKENIIDESGMPKERFSAEFPKEGPSILRIQQVVRGDSAAYFCASSPLSGGEQYFGPGTRLTVT.

The rearrangement uses TRBV11-3 and TRBJ2-1; TRBD2 aligns across 8 bases. The V and J ends lost 2 bases and 7 bases, in that order; junction bases with no gene match: 7. The CDR3 contains 15 residues. Germline CDR1 SGHNT, CDR2 YENEEA. The CDR3, as DNA: TGTGCCAGCAGCTTACTCAGCGGGGGTATGAATGAGCAGTTCTTC. Protein product: CASSLLSGGMNEQFF.

The gene calls are TRBV5-5 and TRBJ2-6; 8 nucleotides line up with TRBD1. J lost 1 base, V lost 2 bases, and 5 bases had no gene match. There are 17 residues in the CDR3. Germline V CDR1 and CDR2: SGHKS, YYEKEE (reference sequence). CDR3 residues: CASSFTGGKSGANVLTF. The CDR3 DNA sequence: TGTGCCAGCAGCTTCACAGGGGGGAAGTCTGGGGCCAACGTCCTGACTTTC.

This clonotype was found once. The J gene is TRBJ1-1, the V gene TRBV9; D possibly corresponds to TRBD1 (6 bases). Trimming took off 2 bases at V and 4 bases at J, with 12 bases between the two ends. The germline CDR1 and CDR2 sequences are SGDLS and YYNGEE. The CDR3 consists of 14 residues. The CDR3 reads CASSVQGLLTEAFF. The CDR3 coding sequence is TGTGCCAGCAGCGTCCAGGGGCTCCTCACTGAAGCTTTCTTT.

V is TRBV20-1 and J is TRBJ2-7; D not certain. Per germline, CDR1 DFQATT and CDR2 SNEGSKA (reference sequence). Trimming left V 3 bases short and J 6 bases short, with 9 bases between. The CDR3 is 11 residues long. The DNA for the CDR3 is TGCAGTGCTAGGGGGTCGTCCGAGCAGTACTTC. The encoded protein is CSARGSSEQYF.

This chain joins TRBV19 and TRBJ1-2, with 7 nucleotides matching TRBD1. The V and J ends lost 11 bases and 3 bases, in that order; junction bases with no gene match: 12. Germline V gives CDR1 LNHDA, CDR2 SQIVND (reference sequence). The CDR3 runs to 14 residues. CDR3 nucleotides: TGTGCCGCCGCATCAGGGGGTAATTACTATGGCTACACCTTC. This gives the protein CAAASGGNYYGYTF.

The sample holds many counts of this clonotype. The chain employs TRBV6-4 and TRBJ2-1; 9 nucleotides match TRBD1. CDR1 and CDR2 (germline): MRHNA, SNTAGT. The ends lost 0 bases at V and 3 bases at J; junction bases unmatched: 0. CDR3 length equals 15 residues. DNA for the CDR3: TGTGCCAGCAGTGACTCGACAGGGGGCTACAATGAGCAGTTCTTC. It codes for CASSDSTGGYNEQFF.

The rearrangement uses TRBV2 and TRBJ2-1; 9 bases align to TRBD2. The germline CDR1 and CDR2 sequences are SNHLY and FYNNEI. Trimming cost V 3 bases and J 6 bases; bases outside gene matches: 9. The CDR3 sequence is 16 residues long. The CDR3 DNA sequence: TGTGCCAGCAGTGATCTTGGCGGGAGGGCTGCCAATGAGCAGTTCTTC. Translation gives CASSDLGGRAANEQFF.

This rearrangement joins TRBV7-6 to TRBJ2-7, with 7 bases matching TRBD1. The CDR3 consists of 13 residues. Germline CDR1 is SGHVS and CDR2 is FNYEAQ. J gave up 6 bases and V 5 bases, and 7 bases lay outside the gene matches. CDR3 protein: CASSTTGYGEQYF. CDR3 DNA sequence: TGTGCCAGCAGCACGACAGGGTACGGCGAGCAGTACTTC.

This CDR3 is CSASGDRGPTGELFF. In nucleotides, the CDR3 is TGCAGTGCTAGCGGGGACAGGGGACCCACCGGGGAGCTGTTTTTT. The rearrangement joins TRBV20-1 to TRBJ2-2; 10 positions match TRBD1. The CDR3 totals 15 residues. J was trimmed by 4 bases and V by 3 bases; bases with no gene match: 5. Germline V gene lookup returns CDR1 DFQATT and CDR2 SNEGSKA (reference sequence).

The chain links TRBV10-3 to TRBJ2-2; the D gene is possibly TRBD1 (5 bases). Trimming removed 6 bases from V and 4 bases from J, with 12 bases in between. The length of the CDR3 is 14 residues. Germline V gene data show CDR1 as ENHRY and CDR2 as SYGVKD. CDR3 protein: CAIRDGQGTGELFF. The CDR3 DNA sequence: TGTGCCATCAGGGATGGGCAGGGCACCGGGGAGCTGTTTTTT.

This clonotype has more than one count but fewer than ten. The chain uses TRBV12-5 and TRBJ2-7; the match to TRBD2 covers 9 bases. Germline assignment: CDR1 LGHNT and CDR2 FRNRAP. CDR3 size: 15 residues. The CDR3 DNA reads TGTGCCAGCAGTTTAGGGCTAGCGGGAACCTACGAGCAGTACTTC. Its translation is CASSLGLAGTYEQYF.

In DNA form, the CDR3 reads TGCAGTGCTATGGGACAGGGCTCCTACGAGCAGTACTTC. Amino acids: CSAMGQGSYEQYF. The chain has TRBV20-1 and TRBJ2-7, with 9 bases lining up with TRBD1. The CDR3 contains 13 residues. The junction had 1 base not matched to a gene; V was cut back by 4 bases and J by 0 bases. Germline CDR1 is DFQATT and CDR2 is SNEGSKA (reference sequence).

This clonotype was counted once. The chain carries TRBV15 and TRBJ2-3, with D perhaps TRBD1 or TRBD2 (6 bases each). This CDR3 has 16 amino acids. Trimming stripped 3 bases from V and 0 bases from J, with 13 bases between. CDR1 and CDR2 from the germline V gene are LNHNV and YYDKDF (reference sequence). The CDR3 loop is CATSSRLGGSTDTQYF. CDR3 nucleotides: TGTGCCACCAGCAGTCGGCTGGGGGGCAGCACAGATACGCAGTATTTT.